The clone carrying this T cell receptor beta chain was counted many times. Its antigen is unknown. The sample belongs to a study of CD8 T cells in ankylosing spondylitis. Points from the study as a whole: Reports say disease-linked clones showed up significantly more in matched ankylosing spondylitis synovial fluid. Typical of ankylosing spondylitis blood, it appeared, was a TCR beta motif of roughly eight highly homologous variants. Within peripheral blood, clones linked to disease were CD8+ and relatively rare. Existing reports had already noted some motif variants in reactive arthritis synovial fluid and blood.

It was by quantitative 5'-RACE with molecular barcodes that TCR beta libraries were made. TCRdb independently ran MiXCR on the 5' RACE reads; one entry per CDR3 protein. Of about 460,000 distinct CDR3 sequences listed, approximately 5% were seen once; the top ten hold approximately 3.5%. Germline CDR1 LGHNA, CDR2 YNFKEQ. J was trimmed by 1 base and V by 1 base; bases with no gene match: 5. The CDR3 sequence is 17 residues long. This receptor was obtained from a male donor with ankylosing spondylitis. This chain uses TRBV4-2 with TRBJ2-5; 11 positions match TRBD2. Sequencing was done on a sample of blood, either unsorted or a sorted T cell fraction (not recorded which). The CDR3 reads CASSQGITSGGQETQYF. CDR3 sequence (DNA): TGTGCCAGCAGCCAAGGAATTACTAGCGGGGGCCAAGAGACCCAGTACTTC.